Listed here are 10 T cell receptor beta chains from one sample, sequenced in a study of blood T cell repertoires in COVID-19. Clones were sequenced by immunoSEQ multiplex PCR, and TCRdb holds only the in-frame ones, with some missing. This table has about half a million clones, 80% to 90% appearing once. The specimen was peripheral blood. The receptors here all came from a man between 18 and 35 years old with COVID-19, enrolled during active disease.

J is TRBJ1-1 and V is TRBV12-3 or TRBV12-4; 10 bases line up with TRBD1. V dropped 6 bases and J dropped 10; count of bases not matched to a gene: 2. This CDR3 spans 11 amino acids. The CDR3 region is CASRRDRGAFF. The CDR3 region has the DNA TGTGCCAGCAGAAGGGACAGGGGAGCTTTCTTT.

The CDR3: CASSLSGVAGTYEQYF. DNA of the CDR3: TGTGCCAGCAGCTTGTCCGGTGTAGCGGGAACCTACGAGCAGTACTTC. This chain uses TRBV7-6 with TRBJ2-7, with 8 bases fitting TRBD2. Germline V gene lookup returns CDR1 SGHVS and CDR2 FNYEAQ. V shed 3 bases, J shed 2 bases, and the junction held 9 bases outside the gene matches. The CDR3 is 16 residues long.

The chain couples TRBV11-3 to TRBJ2-1; TRBD2 matches at 7 bases. Germline values: CDR1 SGHNT, CDR2 YENEEA. The length of the CDR3 is 15 residues. With 3 bases clipped from V and 3 bases from J, the junction kept 5 bases outside the gene matches. In DNA form, the CDR3 reads TGTGCCAGCAGCTTCGGGGAGGGAAGCTACAATGAGCAGTTCTTC. Amino acids: CASSFGEGSYNEQFF.

The gene calls are TRBV3-1 (or the pseudogene TRBV3-2) and TRBJ2-2; 7 nucleotides line up with TRBD1. Germline V lookup: CDR1 LGHDT, CDR2 YNNKEL (reference sequence). This CDR3 is 13 amino acids long. Trimming at V came to 6 bases and at J to 7 bases, leaving 5 bases not matched to a gene. CDR3 sequence: CASRPTGVGELFF. CDR3 coding DNA: TGTGCCAGCAGACCTACAGGGGTCGGGGAGCTGTTTTTT.

This clone was counted once. An end of the junction differs from the germline gene, which may be a read error. The gene calls are TRBV3-1 (or the pseudogene TRBV3-2) and TRBJ1-2, with D tentatively TRBD1 (5 bases). The CDR3 length is 13 residues. Germline V gene sequence: CDR1 LGHDT, CDR2 YNNKEL (reference sequence). CDR3 nucleotides: TGTGCCAGCAGCCATATTTCCGCGGGGGGATACGCCTTC. Protein product: CASSHISAGGYAF.

This rearrangement joins TRBV6-5 to TRBJ2-7; D is possibly TRBD2 (5 bases). Deletions cut 4 bases from V and 5 bases from J, with 12 bases between. Per germline, CDR1 MNHEY and CDR2 SVGAGI. The CDR3 covers 13 residues. CDR3 protein: CASSSDFLDEQYF. The CDR3 nucleotides are TGTGCCAGCAGTTCGGACTTTCTCGACGAGCAGTACTTC.

This clone was seen a handful of times. This chain uses TRBV7-3 with TRBJ2-1; D remains unclear. Looked up from germline, CDR1 is SGHTA and CDR2 is FQGTGA. V was pared by 5 bases and J by 8 bases, with 10 bases between. This CDR3 spans 12 amino acids. The CDR3 bases are TGTGCCAGCAGCCCAAACCCGGATGAGCAGTTCTTC. It yields the protein CASSPNPDEQFF.

The gene calls are TRBV4-2 and TRBJ2-7; 11 bases line up with TRBD2. The CDR3 sequence is 17 residues long. The germline gives CDR1 LGHNA, CDR2 YNFKEQ. V was clipped by 0 bases and J by 1 base; unmatched bases: 5. The CDR3 loop is CASSQDSGTSGSYEQYF. CDR3 in DNA: TGTGCCAGCAGCCAAGATTCCGGGACTAGCGGTTCCTACGAGCAGTACTTC.

Only one count was recorded for this clone. The chain employs TRBV3-1 (or the pseudogene TRBV3-2) and TRBJ2-1, with 15 bases matching TRBD2. Germline V gene lookup returns CDR1 LGHDT and CDR2 YNNKEL (reference sequence). V shed 8 bases, J shed 10 bases, and the junction held 3 bases outside the gene matches. This CDR3 is 13 amino acids long. The CDR3 loop reads CASSGTSGREQFF. The CDR3 DNA follows: TGTGCCAGCTCGGGGACTAGCGGGAGGGAGCAGTTCTTC.

The V and J genes are TRBV2 and TRBJ1-6; possibly TRBD1 for D (5 bases). Trimming left V 8 bases short and J 0 bases short, with 8 bases between. The germline gives CDR1 SNHLY, CDR2 FYNNEI. This CDR3 is 14 amino acids long. The CDR3 nucleotides are TGTGCCAGCCGGGGGTACTCCTATAATTCACCCCTCCACTTT. This encodes CASRGYSYNSPLHF.